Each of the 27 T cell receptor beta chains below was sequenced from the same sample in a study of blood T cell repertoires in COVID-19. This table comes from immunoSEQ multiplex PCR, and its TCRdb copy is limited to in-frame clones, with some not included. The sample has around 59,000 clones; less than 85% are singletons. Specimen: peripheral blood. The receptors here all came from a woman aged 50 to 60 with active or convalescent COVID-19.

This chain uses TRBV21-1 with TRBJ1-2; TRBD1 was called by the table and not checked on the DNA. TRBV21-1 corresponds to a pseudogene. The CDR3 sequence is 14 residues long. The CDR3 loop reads CASSQDRDSNGYTF. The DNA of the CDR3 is TGTGCCAGCAGTCAGGACAGGGACAGCAATGGCTACACCTTC.

Here the CDR3 DNA reads TGTGCCACCAGTGATCGGACAGGAAACACCGGGGAGCTGTTTTTT. Translation: CATSDRTGNTGELFF. The rearrangement joins TRBV24-1 to TRBJ2-2, with 7 bases identical to TRBD1. This CDR3 comprises 15 residues. Unmatched junction bases numbered 2, after V lost 3 bases and J lost 2 bases. The germline CDR1 and CDR2 sequences are KGHDR and SFDVKD.

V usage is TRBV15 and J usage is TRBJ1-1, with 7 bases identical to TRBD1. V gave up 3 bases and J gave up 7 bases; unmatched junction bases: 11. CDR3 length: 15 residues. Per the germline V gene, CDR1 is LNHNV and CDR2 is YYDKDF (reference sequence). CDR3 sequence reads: CATSSLDRPYSEAFF. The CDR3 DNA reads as TGTGCCACCAGCAGCTTGGACAGGCCCTACAGTGAAGCTTTCTTT.

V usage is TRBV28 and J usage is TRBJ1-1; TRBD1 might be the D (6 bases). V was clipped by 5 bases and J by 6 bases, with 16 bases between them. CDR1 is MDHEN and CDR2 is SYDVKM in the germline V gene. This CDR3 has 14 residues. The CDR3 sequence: CASSIPTGRAEAFF. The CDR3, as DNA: TGTGCCAGCAGTATCCCCACAGGGAGGGCTGAAGCTTTCTTT.

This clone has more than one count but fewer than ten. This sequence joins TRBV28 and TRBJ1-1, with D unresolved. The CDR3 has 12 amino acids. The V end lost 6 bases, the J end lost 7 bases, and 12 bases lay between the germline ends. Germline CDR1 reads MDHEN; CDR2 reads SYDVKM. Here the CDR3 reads CASSREPGEAFF. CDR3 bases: TGTGCCAGCAGCCGCGAGCCAGGTGAAGCTTTCTTT.

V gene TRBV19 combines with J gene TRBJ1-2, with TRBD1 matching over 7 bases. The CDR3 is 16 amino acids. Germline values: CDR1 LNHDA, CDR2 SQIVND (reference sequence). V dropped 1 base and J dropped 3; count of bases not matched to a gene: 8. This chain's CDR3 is CASSIVPGQMDYGYTF. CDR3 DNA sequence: TGTGCCAGTAGTATAGTCCCGGGACAGATGGACTATGGCTACACCTTC.

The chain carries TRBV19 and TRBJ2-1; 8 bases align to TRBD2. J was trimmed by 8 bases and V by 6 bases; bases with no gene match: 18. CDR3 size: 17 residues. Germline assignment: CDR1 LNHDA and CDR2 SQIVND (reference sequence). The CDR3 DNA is TGTGCCAGTAGCCGACGGGGGGGTGCGGGAATGGTCTATGAGCAGTTCTTC. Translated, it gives CASSRRGGAGMVYEQFF.

CDR3 DNA sequence: TGCGCCAGCAGCCCGACTAGCGGGGGACGGAAGCAGTTCTTC. It specifies CASSPTSGGRKQFF. The chain employs TRBV10-1 and TRBJ2-1; TRBD2 matches 12 bases. Trimming at V came to 6 bases and at J to 11 bases, leaving 8 bases not matched to a gene. Germline assignment: CDR1 WNHNN and CDR2 SYGVQD (reference sequence). There are 14 residues in the CDR3.

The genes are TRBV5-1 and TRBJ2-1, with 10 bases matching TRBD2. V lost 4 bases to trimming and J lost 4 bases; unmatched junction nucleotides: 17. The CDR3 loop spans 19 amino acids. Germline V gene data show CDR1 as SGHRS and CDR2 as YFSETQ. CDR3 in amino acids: CASSPRSGSGRQSYNEQFF. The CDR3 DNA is TGCGCCAGCAGCCCACGCTCGGGTAGCGGGAGGCAATCATACAATGAGCAGTTCTTC.

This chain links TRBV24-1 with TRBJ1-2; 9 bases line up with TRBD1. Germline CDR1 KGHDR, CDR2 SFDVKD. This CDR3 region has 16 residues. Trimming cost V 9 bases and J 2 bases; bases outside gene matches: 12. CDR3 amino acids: CATAERRGQGNYGYTF. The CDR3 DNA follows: TGTGCCACCGCAGAAAGAAGGGGACAGGGAAACTATGGCTACACCTTC.

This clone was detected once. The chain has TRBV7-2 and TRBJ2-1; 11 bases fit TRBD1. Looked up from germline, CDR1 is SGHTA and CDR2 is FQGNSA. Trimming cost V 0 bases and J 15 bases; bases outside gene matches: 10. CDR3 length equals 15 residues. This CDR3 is CASSLAGTGGAKRFF. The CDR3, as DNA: TGTGCCAGCAGCTTAGCCGGGACAGGGGGGGCAAAGAGGTTCTTC.

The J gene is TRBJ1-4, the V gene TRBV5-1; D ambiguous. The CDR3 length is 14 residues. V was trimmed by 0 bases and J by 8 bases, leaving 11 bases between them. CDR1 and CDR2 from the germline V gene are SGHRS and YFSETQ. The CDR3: CASSLERRGEKLFF. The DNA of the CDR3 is TGCGCCAGCAGCTTGGAGCGGCGAGGAGAAAAACTGTTTTTT.

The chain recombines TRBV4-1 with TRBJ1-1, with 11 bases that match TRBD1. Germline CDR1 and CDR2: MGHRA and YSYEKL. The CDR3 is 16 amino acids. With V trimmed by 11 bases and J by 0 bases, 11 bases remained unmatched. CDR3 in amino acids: CAASPGQGALNTEAFF. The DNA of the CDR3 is TGCGCCGCTTCCCCCGGACAGGGGGCCCTGAACACTGAAGCTTTCTTT.

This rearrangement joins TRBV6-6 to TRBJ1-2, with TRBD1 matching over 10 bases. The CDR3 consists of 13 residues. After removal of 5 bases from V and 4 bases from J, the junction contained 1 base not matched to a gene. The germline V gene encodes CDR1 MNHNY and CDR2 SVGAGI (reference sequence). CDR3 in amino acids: CASSRTGGYGYTF. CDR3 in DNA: TGTGCCAGCAGTCGGACAGGGGGCTATGGCTACACCTTC.

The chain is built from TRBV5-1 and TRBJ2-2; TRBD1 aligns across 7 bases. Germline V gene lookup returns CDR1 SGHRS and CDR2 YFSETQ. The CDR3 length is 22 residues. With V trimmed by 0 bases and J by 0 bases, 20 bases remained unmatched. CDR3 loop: CASSLGFRPQGVFGTNTGELFF. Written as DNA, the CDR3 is TGCGCCAGCAGCTTGGGCTTTCGACCTCAGGGGGTCTTTGGTACGAACACCGGGGAGCTGTTTTTT.

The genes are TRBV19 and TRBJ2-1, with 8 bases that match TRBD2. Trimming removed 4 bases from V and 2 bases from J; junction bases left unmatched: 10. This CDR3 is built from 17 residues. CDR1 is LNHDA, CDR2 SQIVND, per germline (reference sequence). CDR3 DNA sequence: TGTGCCAGTAGTACCGTCCATGGCGGGAGGACCTACAATGAGCAGTTCTTC. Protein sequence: CASSTVHGGRTYNEQFF.

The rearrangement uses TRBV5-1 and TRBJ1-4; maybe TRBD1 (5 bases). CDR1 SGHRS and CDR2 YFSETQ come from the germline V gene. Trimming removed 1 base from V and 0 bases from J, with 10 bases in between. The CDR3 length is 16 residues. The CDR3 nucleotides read TGCGCCAGCAGCTTGTCTGGGGCTGCAACTAATGAAAAACTGTTTTTT. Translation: CASSLSGAATNEKLFF.

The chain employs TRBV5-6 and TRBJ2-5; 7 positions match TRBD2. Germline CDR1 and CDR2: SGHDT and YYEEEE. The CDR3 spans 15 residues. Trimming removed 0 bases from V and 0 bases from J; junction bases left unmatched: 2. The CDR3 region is CASSLGAGYQETQYF. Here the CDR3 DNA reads TGTGCCAGCAGCTTGGGAGCGGGATACCAAGAGACCCAGTACTTC. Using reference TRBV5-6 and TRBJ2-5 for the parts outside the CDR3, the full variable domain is DAGVTQSPTHLIKTRGQQVTLRCSPKSGHDTVSWYQQALGQGPQFIFQYYEEEERQRGNFPDRFSGHQFPNYSSELNVNALLLGDSALYLCASSLGAGYQETQYFGPGTRLLVL.

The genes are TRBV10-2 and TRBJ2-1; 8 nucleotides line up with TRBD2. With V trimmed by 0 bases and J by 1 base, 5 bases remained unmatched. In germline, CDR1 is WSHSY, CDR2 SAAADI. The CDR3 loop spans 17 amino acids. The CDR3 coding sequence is TGCGCCAGCAGTGAGTCAGCGGGAGTTAAGTCCTACAATGAGCAGTTCTTC. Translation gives CASSESAGVKSYNEQFF.

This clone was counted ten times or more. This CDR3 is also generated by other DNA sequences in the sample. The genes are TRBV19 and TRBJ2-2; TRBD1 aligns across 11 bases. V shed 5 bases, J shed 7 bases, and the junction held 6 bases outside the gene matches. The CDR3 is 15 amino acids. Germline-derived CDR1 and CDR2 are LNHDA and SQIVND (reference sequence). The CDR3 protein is CASSPRTGGNGELFF. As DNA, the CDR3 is TGTGCCAGTAGTCCCCGGACAGGGGGCAACGGGGAGCTGTTTTTT.

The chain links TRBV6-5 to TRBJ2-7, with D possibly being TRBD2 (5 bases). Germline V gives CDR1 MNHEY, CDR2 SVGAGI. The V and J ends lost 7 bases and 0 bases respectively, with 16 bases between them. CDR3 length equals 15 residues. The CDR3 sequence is CASTYSGVDSYEQYF. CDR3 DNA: TGTGCCAGCACCTACTCCGGGGTCGACTCCTACGAGCAGTACTTC.

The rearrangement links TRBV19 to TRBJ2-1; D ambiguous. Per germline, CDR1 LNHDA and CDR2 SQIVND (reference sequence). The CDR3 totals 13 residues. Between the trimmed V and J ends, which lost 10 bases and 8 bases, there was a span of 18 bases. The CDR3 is CATQMSSSHEQFF. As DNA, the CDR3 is TGTGCCACCCAAATGAGTAGCTCCCATGAGCAGTTCTTC.

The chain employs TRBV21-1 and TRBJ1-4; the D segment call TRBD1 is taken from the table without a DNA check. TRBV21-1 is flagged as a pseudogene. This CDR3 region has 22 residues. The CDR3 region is CASSPRRKPPGQGTQNNEKLFF. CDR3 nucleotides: TGTGCCAGCAGCCCCCGACGGAAACCGCCCGGACAGGGCACCCAAAATAATGAAAAACTGTTTTTT.

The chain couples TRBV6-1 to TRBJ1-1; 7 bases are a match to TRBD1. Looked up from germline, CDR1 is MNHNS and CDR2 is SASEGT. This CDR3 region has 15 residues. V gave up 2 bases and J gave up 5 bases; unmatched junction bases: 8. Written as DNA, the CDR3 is TGTGCCAGCAGTGAAACAAGAGGGGGCGGAACTGAAGCTTTCTTT. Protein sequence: CASSETRGGGTEAFF.

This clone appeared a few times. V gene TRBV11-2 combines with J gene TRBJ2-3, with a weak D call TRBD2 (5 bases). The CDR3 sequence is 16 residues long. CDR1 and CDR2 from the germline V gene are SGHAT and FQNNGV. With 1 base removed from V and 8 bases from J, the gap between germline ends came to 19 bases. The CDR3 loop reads CASSLGSALERTTQYF. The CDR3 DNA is TGTGCCAGCAGCTTAGGCTCAGCGCTAGAGCGGACTACGCAGTATTTT. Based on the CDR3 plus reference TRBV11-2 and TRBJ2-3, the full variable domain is EAGVAQSPRYKIIEKRQSVAFWCNPISGHATLYWYQQILGQGPKLLIQFQNNGVVDDSQLPKDRFSAERLKGVDSTLKIQPAKLEDSAVYLCASSLGSALERTTQYFGPGTRLTVL.

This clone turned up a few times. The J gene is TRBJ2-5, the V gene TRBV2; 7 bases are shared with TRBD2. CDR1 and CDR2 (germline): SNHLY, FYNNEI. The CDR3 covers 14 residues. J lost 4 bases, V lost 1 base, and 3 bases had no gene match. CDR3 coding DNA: TGTGCCAGCAGTGAAGGGACTAGTGGAGAGACCCAGTACTTC. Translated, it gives CASSEGTSGETQYF.

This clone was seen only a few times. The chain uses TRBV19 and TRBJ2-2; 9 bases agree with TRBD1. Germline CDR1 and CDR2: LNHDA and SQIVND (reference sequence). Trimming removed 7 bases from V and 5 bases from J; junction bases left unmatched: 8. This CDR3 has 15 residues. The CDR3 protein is CASKTDRGWTGELFF. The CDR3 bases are TGTGCCAGTAAAACGGACAGGGGTTGGACCGGGGAGCTGTTTTTT.